This T cell receptor (beta chain) was documented in a study of CXCR3-negative and CXCR3-positive naive CD8 T cells. Study-wide results and caveats: More hydrophobic TRB CDR3s occurred in CXCR3-positive than in CXCR3-negative naive cells. Naive CXCR3-negative and CXCR3-positive cells had similar TRBV-TRBJ usage; memory differed.

The sorter processed each CD8+ T cell subset in triplicate at some 300,000 cells apiece. The length of the CDR3 is 12 residues. Germline V gives CDR1 SQVTM, CDR2 ANQGSEA. It was by 5' RACE with UMI labels that the TRB cDNA libraries were prepared. From the 5' RACE reads, TCRdb lists one entry per CDR3 protein and no DNA. This sample's table has roughly 70,000 distinct CDR3 sequences. Comments on this clonotype: Its antigen is not identified.

This chain uses TRBV29-1 with TRBJ2-7. The TCR was taken from a human donor in good health. Some clones in this sample may be carry-over from other donors' samples. The specimen sequenced was naive CXCR3- CD8+ T cells from blood. Subset here: CD45RO-CCR7+CD27+CD95- naive CD8+ T cells lacking CXCR3 (TNR3-). This CDR3 reads CSVELVGYEQYF.